The 3 T cell receptor beta chains reported below all come from one sample, sequenced in a study of radiotherapy plus CTLA-4 blockade in lung cancer. Here immunoSEQ multiplex PCR was the method, and the copy in TCRdb shows in-frame clones only, minus some. This sample has under 65,000 clones, with 70% to 85% found just once. The specimen was peripheral blood, collected from a patient treated with radiotherapy plus ipilimumab. These receptors were collected from a human donor with non-small cell lung cancer whose response to radiotherapy plus ipilimumab could not be evaluated.

This chain connects TRBV6-6 to TRBJ1-5; 9 bases are a match to TRBD1. Germline CDR1 MNHNY, CDR2 SVGAGI (reference sequence). Germline trimming cut 6 bases from V and 1 base from J; bases unmatched to any gene: 7. The CDR3 spans 16 residues. The CDR3 region is CASSDRDRDSNQPQHF. In DNA, the CDR3 is TGTGCCAGCAGCGACCGGGACAGGGACAGCAATCAGCCCCAGCATTTT.

In this sample, this clone turned up a few times. The chain combines TRBV7-2 with TRBJ1-1; D is unclear. In germline, CDR1 is SGHTA, CDR2 FQGNSA. This CDR3 comprises 11 residues. The V and J ends lost 4 bases and 10 bases respectively, with 10 bases between them. The CDR3 DNA reads TGTGCCAGCAGCTCCCTACGAGTAGCTTTCTTT. Amino acid sequence: CASSSLRVAFF.

This clone was seen a few times. The V gene is TRBV5-4, the J gene TRBJ1-2; weak D call: TRBD1 (5 bases). There are 15 residues in the CDR3. Trimming pared 4 bases from V and 0 bases from J, leaving 13 bases between. Germline V gene data show CDR1 as SGHNT and CDR2 as YYREEE (reference sequence). For the CDR3, the DNA is TGTGCCAGCAGCCCCGAAGGGACTGCTAACTATGGCTACACCTTC. It yields the protein CASSPEGTANYGYTF.